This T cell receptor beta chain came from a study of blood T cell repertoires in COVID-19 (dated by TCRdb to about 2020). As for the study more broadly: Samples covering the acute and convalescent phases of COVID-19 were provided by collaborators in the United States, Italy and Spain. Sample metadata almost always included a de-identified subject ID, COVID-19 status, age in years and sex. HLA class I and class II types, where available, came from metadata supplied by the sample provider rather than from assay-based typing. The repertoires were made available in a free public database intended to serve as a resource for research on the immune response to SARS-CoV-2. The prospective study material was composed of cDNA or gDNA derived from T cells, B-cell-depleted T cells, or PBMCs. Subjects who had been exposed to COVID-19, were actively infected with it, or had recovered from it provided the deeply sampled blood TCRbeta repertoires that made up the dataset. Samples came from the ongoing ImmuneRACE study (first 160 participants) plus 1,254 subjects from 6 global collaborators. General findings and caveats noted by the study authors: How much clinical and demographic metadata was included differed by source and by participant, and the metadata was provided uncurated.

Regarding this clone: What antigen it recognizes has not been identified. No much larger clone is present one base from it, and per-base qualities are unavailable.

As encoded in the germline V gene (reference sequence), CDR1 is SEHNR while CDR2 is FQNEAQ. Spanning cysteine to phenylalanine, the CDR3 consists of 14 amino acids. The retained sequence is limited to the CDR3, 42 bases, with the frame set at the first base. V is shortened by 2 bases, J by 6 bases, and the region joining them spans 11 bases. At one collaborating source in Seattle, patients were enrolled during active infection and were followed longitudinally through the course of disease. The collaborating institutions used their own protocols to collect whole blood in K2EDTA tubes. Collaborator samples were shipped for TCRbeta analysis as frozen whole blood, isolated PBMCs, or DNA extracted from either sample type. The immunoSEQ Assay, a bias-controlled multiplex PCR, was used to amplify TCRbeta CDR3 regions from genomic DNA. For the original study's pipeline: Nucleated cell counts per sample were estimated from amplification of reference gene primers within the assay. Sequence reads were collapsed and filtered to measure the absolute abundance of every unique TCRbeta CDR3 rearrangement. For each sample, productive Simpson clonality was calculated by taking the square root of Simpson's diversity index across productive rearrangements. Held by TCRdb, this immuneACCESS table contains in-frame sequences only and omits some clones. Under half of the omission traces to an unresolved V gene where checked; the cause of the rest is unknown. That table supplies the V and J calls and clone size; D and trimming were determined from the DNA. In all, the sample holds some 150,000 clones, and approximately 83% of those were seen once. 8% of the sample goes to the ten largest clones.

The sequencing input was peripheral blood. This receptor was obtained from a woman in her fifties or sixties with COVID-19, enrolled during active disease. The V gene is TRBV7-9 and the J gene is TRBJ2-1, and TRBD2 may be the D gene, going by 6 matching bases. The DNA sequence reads TGTGCCAGCAGCTTACAGGAGGGATTCAATGAGCAGTTCTTC. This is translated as CASSLQEGFNEQFF.